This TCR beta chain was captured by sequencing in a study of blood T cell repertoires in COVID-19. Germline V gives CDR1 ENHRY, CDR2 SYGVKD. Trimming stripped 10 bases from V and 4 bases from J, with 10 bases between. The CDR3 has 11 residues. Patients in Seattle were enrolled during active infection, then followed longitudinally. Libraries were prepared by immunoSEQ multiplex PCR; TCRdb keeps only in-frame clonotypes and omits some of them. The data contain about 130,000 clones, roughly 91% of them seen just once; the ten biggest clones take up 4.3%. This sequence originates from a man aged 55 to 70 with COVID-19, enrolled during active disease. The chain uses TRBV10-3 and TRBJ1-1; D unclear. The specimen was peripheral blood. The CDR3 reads CATVSSTEAFF. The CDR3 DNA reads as TGTGCCACGGTATCGAGCACTGAAGCTTTCTTT.